This T cell receptor (beta chain) originates from a study of Graves' ophthalmopathy and Graves' hyperthyroidism. Study summary: Stable hyperthyroidism denotes an absence of ophthalmopathy throughout 18 months of follow-up. Broader study findings: Discriminating ophthalmopathy from stable hyperthyroidism, a 13-signature model attained a sensitivity of under 90% and a specificity of almost 83%. The model's ophthalmopathy progression predictions had approximately 65% sensitivity and less than 75% specificity.

Note on this clonotype: What it binds is not known.

Researchers took RNA transcripts and amplified TCR beta CDR3 regions from them. First-round RT-PCR used HTBI primers; second-round multiplex PCR followed. TCRdb itself ran the multiplex PCR reads through MiXCR, one entry per CDR3 protein. Of around 1.1 million distinct CDR3 sequences listed, less than 45% were seen once; the top ten hold 11%. The V and J ends lost 3 bases and 3 bases, in that order; junction bases with no gene match: 5. The CDR3 sequence is 14 residues long. Germline assignment: CDR1 MDHEN and CDR2 SYDVKM. Each diagnosis was determined on the basis of clinical symptoms, serum thyroxine, TRAb, thyroid ultrasound and orbital computed tomography.

The rearrangement uses TRBV28 and TRBJ2-7; 7 bases align to TRBD2. The TCR comes from an adult man with Graves' hyperthyroidism. Input material: peripheral blood or thyroid tissue (not recorded which). CDR3 amino acids: CASSLGGWNYEQYF. In DNA form, the CDR3 reads TGTGCCAGCAGTTTGGGAGGGTGGAACTACGAGCAGTACTTC.